Sequencing of this T cell receptor (beta chain) was carried out in a study of T cells in Graves' hyperthyroidism and ophthalmopathy. Study-wide background: Before treatment of any kind, peripheral blood was taken at initial diagnosis. Study conclusions and caveats: Most clonotypes expanded in the thyroid (above 0.001) were also present in blood. In the analysis, a 13 V-J model separated ophthalmopathy from stable hyperthyroidism.

This clonotype was found many times. Antigen: not known. Template material for amplifying TCR beta CDR3 regions consisted of RNA transcripts. HTBI primers were the set used in a first-round RT-PCR of the TCR CDR3. Each CDR3 protein gets one entry after TCRdb re-called the multiplex PCR reads with MiXCR. The sample shows 480,000 or so distinct CDR3 sequences, around an eighth of them seen only once. From germline, CDR1 is SEHNR and CDR2 FQNEAQ (reference sequence). This CDR3 has 13 residues. Trimming took 4 bases from V and 6 from J, leaving 10 bases between them. The PBMCs had their origin in more than 9.5 ml of fresh peripheral blood.

This TCR was recovered from a woman aged 18-29 years with Graves' hyperthyroidism. The material sequenced was blood. The chain uses TRBV7-9 and TRBJ2-1; either TRBD1 or TRBD2 may supply D (5 bases each). This CDR3 is CASSSGGGNEQFF. CDR3 nucleotides: TGTGCCAGCAGCTCCGGTGGGGGCAATGAGCAGTTCTTC.